These 21 T cell receptor beta chains came from one sample sequenced in a study of T cells in Graves' hyperthyroidism and ophthalmopathy. RNA transcripts provided the source from which TCR beta CDR3 regions were amplified. First-round RT-PCR of the TCR CDR3 relied on the HTBI primer set. One entry per CDR3 protein results from TCRdb running MiXCR on the multiplex PCR reads. The sample has 400,000 or so distinct CDR3 sequences; 14% are singletons. The sequenced material came from blood. Source of these receptors: a woman in her twenties or thirties with Graves' ophthalmopathy.

This clonotype was picked up many times. The rearrangement joins TRBV30 to TRBJ2-3; 7 bases are a match to TRBD2. J lost 5 bases, V lost 3 bases, and 8 bases had no gene match. Germline V gives CDR1 GTSNPN, CDR2 SVGIG (reference sequence). The CDR3 covers 14 residues. CDR3 loop: CAWRESGAKDTQYF. DNA for the CDR3: TGTGCCTGGAGGGAAAGCGGGGCCAAAGATACGCAGTATTTT.

At least ten counts were recorded for this clonotype. The chain carries TRBV7-2 and TRBJ1-1; the match to TRBD1 covers 8 bases. Germline assignment: CDR1 SGHTA and CDR2 FQGNSA. The CDR3 contains 15 residues. V lost 5 bases, J lost 0 bases, and 5 bases stayed unmatched. CDR3 region: CASSGQGGMNTEAFF. The CDR3 DNA is TGTGCCAGCAGCGGACAGGGTGGGATGAACACTGAAGCTTTCTTT.

The J gene is TRBJ1-1, the V gene TRBV30, with D perhaps matching TRBD1 (5 bases). Germline loops: CDR1 GTSNPN, CDR2 SVGIG (reference sequence). There are 12 residues in the CDR3. Trimming left V 5 bases short and J 2 bases short, with 9 bases between. Here the CDR3 DNA reads TGTGCCTGGGCGACAGAAAACACTGAAGCTTTCTTT. Its protein product is CAWATENTEAFF.

There are many counts of this clonotype. V usage is TRBV11-3 and J usage is TRBJ2-1; D gene unclear. Germline lookup yields CDR1 SGHNT and CDR2 YENEEA. The CDR3 sequence is 13 residues long. Trimming pared 5 bases from V and 8 bases from J, leaving 13 bases between. CDR3 sequence: CASSQDSPHEQFF. CDR3 nucleotide sequence: TGTGCCAGCAGCCAAGACTCCCCCCATGAGCAGTTCTTC. The full variable domain, its missing parts supplied by reference TRBV11-3 and TRBJ2-1, is EAGVVQSPRYKIIEKKQPVAFWCNPISGHNTLYWYLQNLGQGPELLIRYENEEAVDDSQLPKDRFSAERLKGVDSTLKIQPAELGDSAVYLCASSQDSPHEQFFGPGTRLTVL.

At least ten counts were recorded for this clonotype. The chain uses TRBV7-2 and TRBJ1-5; tentatively, D is TRBD1 (6 bases). The length of the CDR3 is 14 residues. CDR1 and CDR2 from the germline V gene are SGHTA and FQGNSA. V was pared by 4 bases and J by 3 bases, with 10 bases between. CDR3 sequence: CASSSQGYNQPQHF. The CDR3, as DNA: TGTGCCAGCAGCTCTCAGGGGTACAATCAGCCCCAGCATTTT.

This clonotype was counted at least ten times. The chain is built from TRBV2 and TRBJ1-2; TRBD1 might be the D (5 bases). Per the germline V gene, CDR1 is SNHLY and CDR2 is FYNNEI. Trimming took off 6 bases at V and 4 bases at J, with 9 bases between the two ends. The CDR3 has 12 amino acids. CDR3 DNA: TGTGCCAGCAGGGGGACGGCCTATGGCTACACCTTC. Amino acids: CASRGTAYGYTF.

This clonotype has at least ten counts. The chain joins TRBV6-2 or TRBV6-3 to TRBJ2-5, with TRBD2 identical over 7 bases. The CDR3 covers 14 residues. Germline V gene lookup returns CDR1 MNHEY and CDR2 SVGEGT. The ends lost 5 bases at V and 5 bases at J; junction bases unmatched: 8. The CDR3 is CASSASGGGETQYF. In DNA form, the CDR3 reads TGTGCCAGCAGTGCCAGTGGCGGGGGTGAGACCCAGTACTTC.

The table lists this clonotype with many counts. The rearrangement links TRBV7-2 to TRBJ1-1; no clear D gene. This CDR3 contains 14 residues. The V gene's germline CDR1 is SGHTA and CDR2 FQGNSA. Trimming stripped 3 bases from V and 3 bases from J, with 11 bases between. Here the CDR3 reads CASSFQSTDTEAFF. The CDR3, as DNA: TGTGCCAGCAGCTTCCAATCAACTGACACTGAAGCTTTCTTT.

This clonotype was found a few times. This chain joins TRBV3-1 and TRBJ1-3; TRBD1 is a possible D gene (5 bases). CDR1 and CDR2 (germline): LGHDT, YNNKEL (reference sequence). The CDR3 runs to 14 residues. V was pared by 1 base and J by 3 bases, with 7 bases between. CDR3 coding DNA: TGTGCCAGCAGCCAAGGGGGGGTTGGAAACACCATATATTTT. As protein: CASSQGGVGNTIYF.

This clonotype was observed at least ten times. This chain uses TRBV29-1 with TRBJ2-1; a weak D match, TRBD1 (6 bases). V was clipped by 4 bases and J by 4 bases, with 14 bases between them. Germline CDR1 is SQVTM and CDR2 is ANQGSEA. The CDR3 has 14 residues. The CDR3 nucleotides read TGCAGCGTTGGTACAGGGACCCCTTACAATGAGCAGTTCTTC. It translates to CSVGTGTPYNEQFF.

This clonotype occurred many times. This sequence joins TRBV5-1 and TRBJ2-3; TRBD2 agrees at 12 bases. Germline assignment: CDR1 SGHRS and CDR2 YFSETQ. The CDR3 consists of 17 residues. The V gene end was trimmed by 4 bases and the J gene end by 2 bases; junction bases not matched to a gene: 8. CDR3 DNA: TGCGCCAGCAGCCCCTTTGGACTAGCGGGAACCACAGATACGCAGTATTTT. This translates into CASSPFGLAGTTDTQYF.

The chain combines TRBV12-5 with TRBJ2-4; no reliable D call. Trimming shortened V by 8 bases and J by 11 bases, and 16 bases separated the two germline ends. This CDR3 is 12 amino acids long. Per the germline V gene, CDR1 is LGHNT and CDR2 is FRNRAP. The CDR3 loop is CASSLGPNLQYF. The CDR3, as DNA: TGTGCTAGTTCCTTGGGTCCCAATCTTCAGTACTTC.

The table lists this clonotype with many counts. The gene calls are TRBV7-9 and TRBJ2-6; 11 bases map to TRBD1. Trimming took 3 bases from V and 0 from J; bases not matched to a gene: 13. The CDR3 runs 21 residues. CDR1 and CDR2 (germline): SEHNR, FQNEAQ (reference sequence). The CDR3 protein is CASSFARPGQGVHSGANVLTF. The CDR3, as DNA: TGTGCCAGCAGCTTTGCCCGCCCGGGACAGGGGGTACACTCTGGGGCCAACGTCCTGACTTTC.

This clonotype has at least ten counts. V is TRBV6-1 and J is TRBJ2-3, with TRBD2 matching 8 bases. With 7 bases clipped from V and 2 bases from J, the junction kept 14 bases outside the gene matches. Germline-derived CDR1 and CDR2 are MNHNS and SASEGT. This CDR3 has 17 amino acids. In nucleotides, the CDR3 is TGTGCCAGCACCGAAAGAAAACTAGCGGACTACACAGATACGCAGTATTTT. Protein sequence: CASTERKLADYTDTQYF.

This clonotype has more than one count but fewer than ten. This chain uses TRBV28 with TRBJ1-5; the D gene is possibly TRBD1 (6 bases). The germline V gene has CDR1 MDHEN and CDR2 SYDVKM. Between the trimmed V and J ends, which lost 3 bases and 5 bases, there was a span of 14 bases. This CDR3 region has 15 residues. The CDR3 sequence is CASSFQTGLDQPQHF. The CDR3 coding sequence is TGTGCCAGCAGTTTCCAAACAGGGTTAGATCAGCCCCAGCATTTT.

This clonotype was detected ten times or more. The CDR3 nucleotides are TGCAGTGCTAGAGACTCGACTAGCCGAGGCCCGGATACGCAGTATTTT. Its protein is CSARDSTSRGPDTQYF. The chain links TRBV20-1 to TRBJ2-3, with 7 positions matching TRBD2. The CDR3 consists of 16 residues. Germline V CDR1 and CDR2: DFQATT, SNEGSKA (reference sequence). Trimming at V came to 0 bases and at J to 6 bases, leaving 12 bases not matched to a gene.

The chain joins TRBV30 to TRBJ2-5; 9 nucleotides match TRBD2. J lost 1 base, V lost 1 base, and 10 bases had no gene match. Germline V gene sequence: CDR1 GTSNPN, CDR2 SVGIG (reference sequence). The CDR3 runs to 17 residues. In nucleotides, the CDR3 is TGTGCCTGGAGTGGCCGTGTGGCTAGCGGGGCCCAAGAGACCCAGTACTTC. It specifies CAWSGRVASGAQETQYF.

Of note for this clonotype: It may be a read error: a sequence one base away is much more abundant. The rearrangement joins TRBV28 to TRBJ1-2; D ambiguous. Trimming pared 4 bases from V and 9 bases from J, leaving 18 bases between. CDR1 and CDR2 from the germline V gene are MDHEN and SYDVKM. The CDR3 length is 14 residues. CDR3 in DNA: TGTGCCAGCAGTTCACAGCGTCTGATGTATAGCTACACCTTC. This encodes CASSSQRLMYSYTF.

Points on this clonotype: Being one base from a much bigger clone, this may be a read error. The CDR3 is CASTFTSYYEQYF. CDR3 coding DNA: TGTGCCAGCACTTTTACAAGTTACTACGAGCAGTACTTC. The chain links TRBV2 to TRBJ2-7; D unclear. CDR1 SNHLY and CDR2 FYNNEI come from the germline V gene. The germline V and J ends were trimmed by 7 bases and 3 bases, with 13 bases remaining between them. CDR3 size: 13 residues. Together with reference TRBV2 and TRBJ2-7, the CDR3 gives the full variable domain: EPEVTQTPSHQVTQMGQEVILRCVPISNHLYFYWYRQILGQKVEFLVSFYNNEISEKSEIFDDQFSVERPDGSNFTLKIRSTKLEDSAMYFCASTFTSYYEQYFGPGTRLTVT.

At least ten counts were recorded for this clonotype. This chain joins TRBV28 and TRBJ2-7; D is undetermined. Germline assignment: CDR1 MDHEN and CDR2 SYDVKM. The CDR3 is made up of 18 amino acids. Trimming removed 5 bases from V and 4 bases from J, with 27 bases in between. The CDR3 DNA reads TGTGCCAGCAGTATCCCGACGGATAGAAACAATCCTGTGTACGAGCAGTACTTC. Encoded protein: CASSIPTDRNNPVYEQYF. Based on the CDR3 plus reference TRBV28 and TRBJ2-7, the full variable domain is DVKVTQSSRYLVKRTGEKVFLECVQDMDHENMFWYRQDPGLGLRLIYFSYDVKMKEKGDIPEGYSVSREKKERFSLILESASTNQTSMYLCASSIPTDRNNPVYEQYFGPGTRLTVT.

This clonotype was observed many times. This chain uses TRBV12-3 or TRBV12-4 with TRBJ1-3; D not certain. V was cut by 4 bases and J by 8 bases, with 15 bases left in between. The CDR3 length is 14 residues. In DNA, the CDR3 is TGTGCCAGCAGTTCGAAAGTGTATTCTTACACCATATATTTT. Protein: CASSSKVYSYTIYF.